These 5 T cell receptor beta chains share one sample of origin, sequenced in a study of blood T cell repertoires in COVID-19. Repertoires were generated with immunoSEQ multiplex PCR, while TCRdb's copy carries only in-frame clones and drops some. The profile covers about 330,000 clones, with roughly 90% appearing a single time and approximately 4% taken by the ten largest. Sequencing input: peripheral blood. The source of these receptors is a woman between 50 and 59 years old with active or convalescent COVID-19.

This clone is a singleton in its sample. The genes are TRBV15 and TRBJ2-5; TRBD2 aligns across 10 bases. Germline values: CDR1 LNHNV, CDR2 YYDKDF (reference sequence). J was trimmed by 2 bases and V by 0 bases; bases with no gene match: 3. The CDR3 totals 16 residues. CDR3 region: CATSRDQRGGQETQYF. In nucleotides, the CDR3 is TGTGCCACCAGCAGAGACCAGCGGGGGGGACAAGAGACCCAGTACTTC.

The chain couples TRBV5-1 to TRBJ2-1; 10 bases are shared with TRBD2. CDR1 and CDR2 from the germline V gene are SGHRS and YFSETQ. The CDR3 loop spans 15 amino acids. J lost 8 bases, V lost 4 bases, and 9 bases had no gene match. In DNA, the CDR3 is TGCGCCAGCAGCGGAAGCGGGAGGGCCAAGGATGAGCAGTTCTTC. Its protein is CASSGSGRAKDEQFF.

The chain employs TRBV18 and TRBJ2-3; TRBD2 matches at 9 bases. With 6 bases clipped from V and 0 bases from J, the junction kept 4 bases outside the gene matches. From germline, CDR1 is KGHSH and CDR2 LQKENI. The length of the CDR3 is 15 residues. The CDR3 protein is CASSRLAGSTDTQYF. Written as DNA, the CDR3 is TGTGCCAGCTCGCGGCTAGCGGGGAGCACAGATACGCAGTATTTT.

The chain couples TRBV5-4 to TRBJ2-1; TRBD2 might be the D (5 bases). The germline V gene encodes CDR1 SGHNT and CDR2 YYREEE (reference sequence). V was clipped by 3 bases and J by 4 bases, with 11 bases between them. The CDR3 is 14 residues long. The CDR3, as DNA: TGTGCCAGCAGCTCGGCAAGAGGGTACAATGAGCAGTTCTTC. Its protein is CASSSARGYNEQFF.

The chain carries TRBV7-9 and TRBJ2-2; D is unclear. The CDR3 is 12 amino acids. V was shortened by 5 bases and J by 8 bases, with 9 bases between the two germline ends. Germline V gene lookup returns CDR1 SEHNR and CDR2 FQNEAQ (reference sequence). CDR3 in DNA: TGTGCCAGCAGCCATAGTGCGGGGGAGCTGTTTTTT. Translation: CASSHSAGELFF.